The entry that follows covers one TCR beta chain sequence. TCRdb's copy holds only in-frame clones and misses some; the assay was immunoSEQ multiplex PCR. Counted here are 35,000 to 50,000 clones, roughly 96% occurring once; the ten biggest clones make up about 0.37%. These data are taken from a study of technical replicates of blood from several donors. Germline V CDR1 and CDR2: MNHEY, SVGAGI. Trimming removed 0 bases at V and 5 bases at J, with 10 bases between. The length of the CDR3 is 14 residues. The specimen was T cells isolated from PBMCs. The sequence was obtained from a human donor in good health. The V gene is TRBV6-5, the J gene TRBJ1-1; D may be TRBD1 (6 bases). The CDR3, as DNA: TGTGCCAGCAGTTACTCCCAGGGGTGGACTGAAGCTTTCTTT. Protein: CASSYSQGWTEAFF.